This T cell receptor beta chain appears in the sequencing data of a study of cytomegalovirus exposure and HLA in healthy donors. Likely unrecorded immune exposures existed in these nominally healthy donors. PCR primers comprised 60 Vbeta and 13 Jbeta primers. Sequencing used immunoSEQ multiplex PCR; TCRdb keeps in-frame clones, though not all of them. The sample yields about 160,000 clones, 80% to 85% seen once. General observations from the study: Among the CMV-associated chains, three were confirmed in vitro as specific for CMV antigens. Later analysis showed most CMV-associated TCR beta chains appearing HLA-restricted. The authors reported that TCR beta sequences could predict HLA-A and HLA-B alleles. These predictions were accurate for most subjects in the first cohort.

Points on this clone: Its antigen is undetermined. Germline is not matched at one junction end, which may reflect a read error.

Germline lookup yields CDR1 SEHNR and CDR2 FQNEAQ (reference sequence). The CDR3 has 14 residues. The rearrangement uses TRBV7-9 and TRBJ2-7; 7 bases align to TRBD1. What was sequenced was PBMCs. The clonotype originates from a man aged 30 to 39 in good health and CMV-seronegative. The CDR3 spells CVSSLVDRVYEQYF. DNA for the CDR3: TGTGTCAGCAGCTTAGTAGACAGGGTCTACGAGCAGTACTTC. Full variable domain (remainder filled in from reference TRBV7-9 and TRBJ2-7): DTGVSQNPRHKITKRGQNVTFRCDPISEHNRLYWYRQTLGQGPEFLTYFQNEAQLEKSRLLSDRFSAERPKGSFSTLEIQRTEQGDSAMYLCVSSLVDRVYEQYFGPGTRLTVT.